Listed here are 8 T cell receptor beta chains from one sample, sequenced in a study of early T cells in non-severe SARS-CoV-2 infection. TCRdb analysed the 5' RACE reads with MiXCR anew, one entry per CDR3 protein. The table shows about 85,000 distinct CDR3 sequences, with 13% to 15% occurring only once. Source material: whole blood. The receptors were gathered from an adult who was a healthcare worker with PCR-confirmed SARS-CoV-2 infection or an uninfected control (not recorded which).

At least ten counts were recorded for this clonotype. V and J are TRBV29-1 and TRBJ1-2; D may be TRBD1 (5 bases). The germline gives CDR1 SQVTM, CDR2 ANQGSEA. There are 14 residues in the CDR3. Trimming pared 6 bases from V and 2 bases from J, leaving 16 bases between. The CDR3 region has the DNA TGCAGCGTGCCCGACCGGGACCTGAACTATGGCTACACCTTC. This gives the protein CSVPDRDLNYGYTF. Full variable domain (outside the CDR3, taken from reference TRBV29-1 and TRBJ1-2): SAVISQKPSRDICQRGTSLTIQCQVDSQVTMMFWYRQQPGQSLTLIATANQGSEATYESGFVIDKFPISRPNLTFSTLTVSNMSPEDSSIYLCSVPDRDLNYGYTFGSGTRLTVV.

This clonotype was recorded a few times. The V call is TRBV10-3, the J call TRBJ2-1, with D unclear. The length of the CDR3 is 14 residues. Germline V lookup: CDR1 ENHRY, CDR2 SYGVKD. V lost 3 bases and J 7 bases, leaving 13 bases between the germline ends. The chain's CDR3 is CAISDLFRTNEQFF. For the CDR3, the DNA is TGTGCCATCAGTGACCTGTTTCGTACGAATGAGCAGTTCTTC.

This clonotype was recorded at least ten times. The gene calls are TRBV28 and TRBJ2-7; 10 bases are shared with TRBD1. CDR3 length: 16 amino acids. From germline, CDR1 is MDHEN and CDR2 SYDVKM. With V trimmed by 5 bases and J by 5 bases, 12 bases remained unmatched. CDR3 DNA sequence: TGTGCCAGCAGTCCAAAACCCGGGACAGGGGACCACGAGCAGTACTTC. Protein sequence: CASSPKPGTGDHEQYF.

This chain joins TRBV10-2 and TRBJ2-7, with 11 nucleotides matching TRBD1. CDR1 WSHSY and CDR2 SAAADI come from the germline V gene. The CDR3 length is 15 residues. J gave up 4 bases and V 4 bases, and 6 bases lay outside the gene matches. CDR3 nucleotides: TGCGCCAGCAGTGCACCGGGACAGGGGGGGTACGAGCAGTACTTC. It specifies CASSAPGQGGYEQYF.

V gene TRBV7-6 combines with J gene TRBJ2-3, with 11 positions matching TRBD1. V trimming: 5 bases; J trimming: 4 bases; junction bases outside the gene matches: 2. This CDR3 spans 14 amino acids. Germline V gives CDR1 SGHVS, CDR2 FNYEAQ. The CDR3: CASSTGQGADTQYF. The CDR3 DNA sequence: TGTGCCAGCAGCACGGGACAGGGGGCAGATACGCAGTATTTT.

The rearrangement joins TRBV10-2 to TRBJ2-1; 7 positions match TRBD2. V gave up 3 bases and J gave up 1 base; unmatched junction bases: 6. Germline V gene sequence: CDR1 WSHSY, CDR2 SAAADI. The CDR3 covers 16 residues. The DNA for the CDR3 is TGCGCCAGCAGTGAATTCGGCGGGAGTTCCTACAATGAGCAGTTCTTC. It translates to CASSEFGGSSYNEQFF.

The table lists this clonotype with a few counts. The CDR3 bases are TGTGCCAGCAGCTTATCAGTAGTATCCAGGGAAGCTTTCTTT. Translating gives CASSLSVVSREAFF. This chain uses TRBV7-9 with TRBJ1-1, with D unclear. V lost 2 bases to trimming and J lost 8 bases, with 15 bases between them. This CDR3 comprises 14 residues. Per the germline V gene, CDR1 is SEHNR and CDR2 is FQNEAQ (reference sequence).

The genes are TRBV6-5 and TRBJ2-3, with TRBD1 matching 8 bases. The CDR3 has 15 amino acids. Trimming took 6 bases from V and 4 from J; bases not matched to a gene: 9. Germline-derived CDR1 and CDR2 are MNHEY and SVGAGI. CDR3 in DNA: TGTGCCAGCAGAGGGGTCAGGGGGCTCCCAGATACGCAGTATTTT. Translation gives CASRGVRGLPDTQYF.